What follows describes a single TCR beta chain. Its antigen is undetermined. The data derive from a study of shared clonotypes between healthy human individuals. There were no recent acute infections or vaccinations among the donors, who were healthy HIV-negative adults. Study-level results: Larger richness was generally estimated for naive than memory subsets. Clonotype sharing among donors was expected to depend on sequencing depth.

Evenly divided among several immunoSEQ plates was the genomic DNA of each subset. TCRdb's copy holds only in-frame clones and misses some; the assay was immunoSEQ multiplex PCR. The sample lists about 1.5 million clones, around 98% occurring once. The CDR3 totals 13 residues. Germline values: CDR1 ENHRY, CDR2 SYGVKD. The germline V and J ends were trimmed by 6 bases and 8 bases, with 16 bases remaining between them. This receptor was obtained from a man aged 25-45 years in good health. Sequencing was carried out using naive CD4+ T cells sorted from blood. Indicated subset: CD45RA+ positively selected. The rearrangement uses TRBV10-3 and TRBJ1-2; TRBD1 is a possible D gene (6 bases). The CDR3 sequence is CAISGGPGEGYTF. The CDR3 DNA sequence: TGTGCCATCAGCGGGGGGCCGGGAGAAGGCTACACCTTC.